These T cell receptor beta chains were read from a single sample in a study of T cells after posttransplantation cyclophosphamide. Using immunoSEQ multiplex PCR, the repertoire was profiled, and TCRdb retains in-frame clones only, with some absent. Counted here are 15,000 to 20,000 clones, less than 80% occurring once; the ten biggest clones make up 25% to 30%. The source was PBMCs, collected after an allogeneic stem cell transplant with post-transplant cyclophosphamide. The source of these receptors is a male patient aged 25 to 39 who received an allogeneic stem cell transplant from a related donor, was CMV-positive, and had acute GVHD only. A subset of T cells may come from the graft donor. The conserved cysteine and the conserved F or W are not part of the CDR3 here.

CDR3 protein: ASSEFSGTGLNQPQH; V gene: TRBV7-9; J gene: TRBJ1-5
CDR3 protein: SVTGGGGGTDTQY; V gene: TRBV29-1; J gene: TRBJ2-3
CDR3 protein: ASSLERTDYGYT; V gene: TRBV5-1; J gene: TRBJ1-2
CDR3 protein: ASSLGSSGALTDTQY; V gene: TRBV7-9; J gene: TRBJ2-3
CDR3 protein: SAIRSETQY; V gene: TRBV20-1; J gene: TRBJ2-5
CDR3 protein: ASSLQYNQPQH; V gene: TRBV27; J gene: TRBJ1-5
CDR3 protein: ASSLGGNEAF; V gene: TRBV7-9; J gene: TRBJ1-1
CDR3 protein: ASSLAGGGEQY; V gene: TRBV7-9; J gene: TRBJ2-7
CDR3 protein: ASSEAMLGRNSPLH; V gene: TRBV6-1; J gene: TRBJ1-6
CDR3 protein: ASNLGLYLYEQY; V gene: TRBV6-1; J gene: TRBJ2-7
CDR3 protein: ASRPEGGAAGQPQH; V gene: TRBV19; J gene: TRBJ1-5